The clone carrying this T cell receptor (beta chain) was seen a handful of times. These data belong to a study of T cells after yellow fever vaccination. Universal primer sites and UMIs were introduced during 5'RACE template-switching synthesis of TCR cDNA. TCRdb used MiXCR to reprocess the 5' RACE reads, holding one entry per CDR3 protein. The sample has some 390,000 distinct CDR3 sequences, 18% seen once; the top ten hold 15% to 20%. V lost 7 bases to trimming and J lost 1 base, with 10 bases between them. The CDR3 contains 13 residues. The germline gives CDR1 SEHNR, CDR2 FQNEAQ (reference sequence).

The rearrangement links TRBV7-9 to TRBJ1-1, with D uncertain. Sequencing was performed on PBMCs, taken before the yellow fever booster vaccination. This sequence originates from a man aged 18 to 30 who received the YFV17D yellow fever vaccine. Here the CDR3 DNA reads TGTGCCAGCATGTTTCAAGCGAACACTGAAGCTTTCTTT. Amino acid sequence: CASMFQANTEAFF.